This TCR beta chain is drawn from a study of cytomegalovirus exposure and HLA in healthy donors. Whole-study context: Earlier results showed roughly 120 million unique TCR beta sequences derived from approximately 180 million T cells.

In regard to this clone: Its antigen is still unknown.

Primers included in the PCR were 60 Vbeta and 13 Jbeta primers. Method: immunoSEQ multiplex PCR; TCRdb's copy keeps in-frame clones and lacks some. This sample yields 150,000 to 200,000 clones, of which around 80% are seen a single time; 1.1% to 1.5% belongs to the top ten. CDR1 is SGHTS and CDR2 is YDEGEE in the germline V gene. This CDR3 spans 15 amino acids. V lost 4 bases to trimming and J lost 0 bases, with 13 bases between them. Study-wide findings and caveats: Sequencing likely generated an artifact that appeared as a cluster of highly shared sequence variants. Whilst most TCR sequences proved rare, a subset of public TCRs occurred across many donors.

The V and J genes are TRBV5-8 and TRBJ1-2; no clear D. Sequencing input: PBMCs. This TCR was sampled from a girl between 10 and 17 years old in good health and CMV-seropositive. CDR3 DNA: TGTGCCAGCAGCCTCACACCACCCGCTAACTATGGCTACACCTTC. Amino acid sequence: CASSLTPPANYGYTF. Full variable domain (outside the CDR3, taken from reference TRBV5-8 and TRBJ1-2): EAGVTQSPTHLIKTRGQQATLRCSPISGHTSVYWYQQALGLGLQFLLWYDEGEERNRGNFPPRFSGRQFPNYSSELNVNALELEDSALYLCASSLTPPANYGYTFGSGTRLTVV.